This T cell receptor (beta chain) stems from a study of regulatory T cells in long-lasting Graves disease. At the level of the study: New Graves' disease cases had less than 3 months of antithyroid drugs.

Looked up from germline, CDR1 is MDHEN and CDR2 is SYDVKM. Germline trimming cut 10 bases from V and 7 bases from J; bases unmatched to any gene: 14. This CDR3 is built from 14 residues. Arm-PCR of CDR3 regions and iRepertoire HTBI primers were used to build TCR beta libraries. Each CDR3 protein is one row after TCRdb ran MiXCR on the multiplex PCR reads. This table has 400,000 to 500,000 distinct CDR3 sequences, about 15% appearing once. Regarding time point: newly diagnosed GD, antithyroid drugs for less than 3 months. Isolated PBMC RNA provided the starting material for the TCR library. At least ten counts were recorded for this clonotype. Its antigen is unidentified. General study results and limits: Having few samples may have compromised the accuracy. Peripheral blood, not thyroid tissue, was the sole material studied.

A further study also used this sample, focusing on T cells in Graves' hyperthyroidism and ophthalmopathy. That study reports: A 13 V-J signature model discriminated ophthalmopathy versus stable hyperthyroidism.

The sample was peripheral blood mononuclear cells (PBMCs), taken at new diagnosis, from a patient treated with antithyroid drugs. This TCR was sampled from a woman in her 30s with Graves disease. This chain connects TRBV28 to TRBJ1-1, with TRBD1 matching 8 bases. CDR3 sequence reads: CATTITDRAFEAFF. In nucleotides, the CDR3 is TGTGCCACCACTATTACGGACAGGGCGTTTGAAGCTTTCTTT.